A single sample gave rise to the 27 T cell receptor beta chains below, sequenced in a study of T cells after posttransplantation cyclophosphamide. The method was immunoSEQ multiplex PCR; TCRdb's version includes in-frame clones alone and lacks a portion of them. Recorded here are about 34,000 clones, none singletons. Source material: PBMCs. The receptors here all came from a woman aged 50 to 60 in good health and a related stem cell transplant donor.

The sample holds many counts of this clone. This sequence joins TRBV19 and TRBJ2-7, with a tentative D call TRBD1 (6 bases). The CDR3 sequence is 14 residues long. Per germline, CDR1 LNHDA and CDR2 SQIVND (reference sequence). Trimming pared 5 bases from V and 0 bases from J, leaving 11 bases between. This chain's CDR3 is CASSFGGNSYEQYF. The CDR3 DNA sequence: TGTGCCAGTAGTTTTGGGGGCAACTCCTACGAGCAGTACTTC.

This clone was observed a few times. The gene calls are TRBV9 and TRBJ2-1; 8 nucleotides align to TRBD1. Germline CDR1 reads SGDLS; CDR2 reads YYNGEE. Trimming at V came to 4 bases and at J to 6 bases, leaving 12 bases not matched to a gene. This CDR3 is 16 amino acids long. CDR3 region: CASSTTGAQVVNEQFF. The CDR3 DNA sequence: TGTGCCAGCAGCACGACAGGGGCCCAGGTGGTCAATGAGCAGTTCTTC.

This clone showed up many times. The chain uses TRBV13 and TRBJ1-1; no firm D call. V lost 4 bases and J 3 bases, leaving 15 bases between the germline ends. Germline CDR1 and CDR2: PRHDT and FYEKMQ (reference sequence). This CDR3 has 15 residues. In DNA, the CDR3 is TGTGCCAGCAGCTCCGAACAGAGCTGGGACACTGAAGCTTTCTTT. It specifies CASSSEQSWDTEAFF.

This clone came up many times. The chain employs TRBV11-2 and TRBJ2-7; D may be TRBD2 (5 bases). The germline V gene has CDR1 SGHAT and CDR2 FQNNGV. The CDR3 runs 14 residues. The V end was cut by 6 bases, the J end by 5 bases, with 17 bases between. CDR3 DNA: TGTGCCAGCAGTCCGCTGGGAGTTAGCGACGAGCAGTACTTC. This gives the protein CASSPLGVSDEQYF.

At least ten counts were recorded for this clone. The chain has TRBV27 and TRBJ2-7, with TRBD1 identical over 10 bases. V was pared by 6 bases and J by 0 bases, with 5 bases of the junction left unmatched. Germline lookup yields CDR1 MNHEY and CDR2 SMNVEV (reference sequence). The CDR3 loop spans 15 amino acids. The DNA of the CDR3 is TGTGCCAGCAGCCTGGGACAGGGGACCTCCTACGAGCAGTACTTC. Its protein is CASSLGQGTSYEQYF.

CDR3 sequence (DNA): TGCGCCAGCAGCCAAGATATATATCTCGCGGGAGTGCCAACCGGGGAGCTGTTTTTT. Translating gives CASSQDIYLAGVPTGELFF. The chain employs TRBV4-1 and TRBJ2-2; TRBD2 aligns across 7 bases. The germline V gene has CDR1 MGHRA and CDR2 YSYEKL. The ends lost 0 bases at V and 5 bases at J; junction bases unmatched: 15. This CDR3 contains 19 residues.

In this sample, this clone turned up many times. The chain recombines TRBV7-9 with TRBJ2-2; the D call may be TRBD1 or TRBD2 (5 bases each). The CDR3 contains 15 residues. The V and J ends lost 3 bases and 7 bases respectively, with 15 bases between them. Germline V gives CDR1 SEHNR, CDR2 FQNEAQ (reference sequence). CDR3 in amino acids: CASSLHGRDSGELFF. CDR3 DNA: TGTGCCAGCAGCTTGCATGGGAGAGACAGCGGGGAGCTGTTTTTT.

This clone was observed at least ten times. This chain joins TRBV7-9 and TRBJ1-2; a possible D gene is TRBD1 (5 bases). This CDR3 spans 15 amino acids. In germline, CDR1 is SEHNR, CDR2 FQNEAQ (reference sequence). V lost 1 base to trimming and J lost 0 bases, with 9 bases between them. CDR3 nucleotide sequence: TGTGCCAGCAGCTTAGTGGACACCCCTAACTATGGCTACACCTTC. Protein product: CASSLVDTPNYGYTF.

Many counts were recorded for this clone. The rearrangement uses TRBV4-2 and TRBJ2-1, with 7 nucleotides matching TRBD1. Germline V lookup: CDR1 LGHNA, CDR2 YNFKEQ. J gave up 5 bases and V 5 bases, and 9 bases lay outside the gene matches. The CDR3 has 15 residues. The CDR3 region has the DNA TGTGCCAGCAGCTCAAAAGCGACAGGGCACAATGAGCAGTTCTTC. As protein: CASSSKATGHNEQFF.

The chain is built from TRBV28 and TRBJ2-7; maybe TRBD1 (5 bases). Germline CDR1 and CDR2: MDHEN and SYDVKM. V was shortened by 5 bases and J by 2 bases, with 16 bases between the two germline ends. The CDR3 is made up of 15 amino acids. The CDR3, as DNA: TGTGCCAGCAGTCCGCCCCCCGACAGTGCCTACGAGCAGTACTTC. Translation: CASSPPPDSAYEQYF.

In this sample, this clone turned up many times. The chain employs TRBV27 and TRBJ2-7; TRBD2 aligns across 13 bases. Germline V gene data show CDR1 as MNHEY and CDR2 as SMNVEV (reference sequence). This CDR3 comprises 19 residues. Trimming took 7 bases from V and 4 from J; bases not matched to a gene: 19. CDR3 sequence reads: CASKDRARTSGRKKYEQYF. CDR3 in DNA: TGTGCCAGCAAAGACAGGGCTAGGACTAGCGGGAGAAAGAAATACGAGCAGTACTTC.

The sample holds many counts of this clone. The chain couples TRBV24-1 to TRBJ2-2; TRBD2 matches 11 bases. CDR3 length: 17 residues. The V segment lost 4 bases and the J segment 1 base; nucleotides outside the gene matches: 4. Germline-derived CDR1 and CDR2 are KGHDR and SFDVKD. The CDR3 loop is CATSDFGTSGNTGELFF. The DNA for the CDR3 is TGTGCCACCAGTGACTTCGGGACTAGCGGGAACACCGGGGAGCTGTTTTTT.

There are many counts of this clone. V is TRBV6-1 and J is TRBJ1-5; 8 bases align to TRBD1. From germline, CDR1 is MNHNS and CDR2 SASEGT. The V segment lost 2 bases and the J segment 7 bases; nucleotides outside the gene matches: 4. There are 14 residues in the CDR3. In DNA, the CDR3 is TGTGCCAGCAGTGAACAGGGGGCTGGACAGCCCCAGCATTTT. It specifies CASSEQGAGQPQHF.

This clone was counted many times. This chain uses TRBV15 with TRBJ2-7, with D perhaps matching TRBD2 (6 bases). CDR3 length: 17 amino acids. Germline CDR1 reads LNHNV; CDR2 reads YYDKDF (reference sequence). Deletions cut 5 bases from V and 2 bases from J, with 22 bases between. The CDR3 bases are TGTGCCACCAGCGACGGAGGCCGGGACTTCCTTCCCTACGAGCAGTACTTC. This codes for CATSDGGRDFLPYEQYF.

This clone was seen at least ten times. CDR3 nucleotide sequence: TGTGCCAGCCGACAGGGACCCTACGAGCAGTACTTC. It yields the protein CASRQGPYEQYF. The chain links TRBV18 to TRBJ2-7; 7 positions match TRBD1. The CDR3 contains 12 residues. Germline CDR1 KGHSH, CDR2 LQKENI. The V gene end was trimmed by 8 bases and the J gene end by 2 bases; junction bases not matched to a gene: 3.

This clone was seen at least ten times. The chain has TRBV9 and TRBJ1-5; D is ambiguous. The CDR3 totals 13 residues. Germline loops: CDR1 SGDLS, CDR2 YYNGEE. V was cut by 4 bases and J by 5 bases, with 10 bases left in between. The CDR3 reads CASSPRPYQPQHF. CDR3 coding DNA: TGTGCCAGCAGCCCCAGGCCCTATCAGCCCCAGCATTTT.

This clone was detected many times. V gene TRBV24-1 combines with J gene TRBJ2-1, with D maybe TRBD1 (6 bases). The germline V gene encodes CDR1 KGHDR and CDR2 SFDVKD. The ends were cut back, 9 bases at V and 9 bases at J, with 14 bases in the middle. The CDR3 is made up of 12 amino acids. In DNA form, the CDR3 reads TGTGCCACCCAACAGGGTCGAGGTGAGCAGTTCTTC. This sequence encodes CATQQGRGEQFF.

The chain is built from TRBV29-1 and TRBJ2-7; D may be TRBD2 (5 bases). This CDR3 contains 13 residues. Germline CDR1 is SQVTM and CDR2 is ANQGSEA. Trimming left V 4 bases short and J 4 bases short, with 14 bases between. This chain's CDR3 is CSVVGVSIYEQYF. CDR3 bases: TGCAGCGTTGTCGGGGTATCCATTTACGAGCAGTACTTC.

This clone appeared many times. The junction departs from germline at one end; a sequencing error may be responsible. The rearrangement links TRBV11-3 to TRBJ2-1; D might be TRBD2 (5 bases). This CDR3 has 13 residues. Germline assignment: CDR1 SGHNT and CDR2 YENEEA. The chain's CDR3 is CASSTGDYSEQFF. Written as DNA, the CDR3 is TGTGCCAGCAGCACCGGAGACTACAGTGAGCAGTTCTTC.

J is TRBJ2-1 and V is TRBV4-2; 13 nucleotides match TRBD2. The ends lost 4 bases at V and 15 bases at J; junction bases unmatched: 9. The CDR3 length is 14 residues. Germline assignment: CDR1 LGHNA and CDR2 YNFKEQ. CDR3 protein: CASSRRTSGSFRFF. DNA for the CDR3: TGTGCCAGCAGCCGAAGGACTAGCGGGAGTTTTCGGTTCTTC.

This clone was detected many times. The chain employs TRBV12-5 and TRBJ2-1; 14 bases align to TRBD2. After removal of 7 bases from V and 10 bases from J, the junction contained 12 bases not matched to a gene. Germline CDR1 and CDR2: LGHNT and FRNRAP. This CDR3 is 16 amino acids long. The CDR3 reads CASAPRGLAGVREQFF. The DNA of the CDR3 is TGTGCTAGTGCCCCGAGGGGACTAGCGGGAGTCAGGGAGCAGTTCTTC.

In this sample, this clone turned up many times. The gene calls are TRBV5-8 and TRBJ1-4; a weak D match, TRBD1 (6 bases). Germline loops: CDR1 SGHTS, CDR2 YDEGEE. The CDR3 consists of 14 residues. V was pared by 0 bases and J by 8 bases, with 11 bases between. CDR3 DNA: TGTGCCAGCAGCTTGGACAGGGCCGGCGAAAAACTGTTTTTT. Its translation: CASSLDRAGEKLFF.

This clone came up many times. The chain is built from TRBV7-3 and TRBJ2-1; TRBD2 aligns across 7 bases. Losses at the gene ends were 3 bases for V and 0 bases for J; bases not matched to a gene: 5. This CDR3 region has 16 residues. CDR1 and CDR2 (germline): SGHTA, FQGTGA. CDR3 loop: CASSFIGGSSYNEQFF. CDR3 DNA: TGTGCCAGCAGCTTTATAGGCGGGAGCTCCTACAATGAGCAGTTCTTC.

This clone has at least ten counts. The CDR3 loop is CASNSGSPSSYNEQFF. CDR3 nucleotide sequence: TGTGCCAGTAACAGCGGGAGTCCCTCCTCCTACAATGAGCAGTTCTTC. The V call is TRBV19, the J call TRBJ2-1; 8 bases are shared with TRBD2. CDR1 LNHDA and CDR2 SQIVND come from the germline V gene (reference sequence). Trimming at V came to 7 bases and at J to 0 bases, leaving 8 bases not matched to a gene. This CDR3 spans 16 amino acids.

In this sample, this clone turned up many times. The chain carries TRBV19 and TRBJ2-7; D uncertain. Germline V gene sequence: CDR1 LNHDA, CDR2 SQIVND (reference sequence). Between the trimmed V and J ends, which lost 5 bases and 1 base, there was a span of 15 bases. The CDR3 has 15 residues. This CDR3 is CASSGLTVESYEQYF. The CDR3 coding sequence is TGTGCCAGTAGTGGCTTAACAGTTGAATCCTACGAGCAGTACTTC.

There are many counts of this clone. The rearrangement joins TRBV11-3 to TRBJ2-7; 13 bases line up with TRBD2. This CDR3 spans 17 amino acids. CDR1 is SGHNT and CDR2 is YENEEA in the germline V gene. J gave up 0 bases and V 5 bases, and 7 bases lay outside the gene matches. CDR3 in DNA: TGTGCCAGCAGCCCCGGGACTAGCGGGAAAGGCTCCTACGAGCAGTACTTC. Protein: CASSPGTSGKGSYEQYF.

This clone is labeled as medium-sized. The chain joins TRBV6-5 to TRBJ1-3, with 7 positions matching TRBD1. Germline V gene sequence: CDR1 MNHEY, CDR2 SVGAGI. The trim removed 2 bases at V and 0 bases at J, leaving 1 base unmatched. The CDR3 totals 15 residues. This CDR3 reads CASSYGTASGNTIYF. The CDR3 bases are TGTGCCAGCAGTTACGGGACAGCCTCTGGAAACACCATATATTTT.